This passage covers 18 T cell receptor beta chains from one sample sequenced in a study of cytomegalovirus exposure and HLA in healthy donors. Use of 60 Vbeta and 13 Jbeta primers characterized the PCR. Sequencing was performed with immunoSEQ multiplex PCR; in TCRdb, only in-frame clones are kept and a portion is missing. Here the sample spans approximately 150,000 clones, around 69% being singletons. The sample consisted of PBMCs. These receptors originate from a woman aged 30 to 39 in good health and CMV-seronegative.

This clone has only one observation. The CDR3 DNA reads as TGCGCCAGCAGCCCCCTAGCGGGAGGTCCCTACAATGAGCAGTTCTTC. Encoded protein: CASSPLAGGPYNEQFF. The rearrangement uses TRBV4-1 and TRBJ2-1, with 11 bases that match TRBD2. V gave up 4 bases and J gave up 2 bases; unmatched junction bases: 4. The CDR3 is 16 amino acids. CDR1 and CDR2 (germline): MGHRA, YSYEKL.

The chain recombines TRBV4-1 with TRBJ1-4, with no clear D. With 1 base removed from V and 0 bases from J, the gap between germline ends came to 9 bases. This CDR3 has 16 amino acids. The V gene's germline CDR1 is MGHRA and CDR2 YSYEKL. The CDR3: CASSQGQIATNEKLFF. The CDR3 nucleotides read TGCGCCAGCAGCCAAGGACAAATTGCAACTAATGAAAAACTGTTTTTT.

A note on this clone: Germline is not matched at one junction end, which may reflect a read error. The chain links TRBV10-3 to TRBJ2-2; TRBD2 matches at 13 bases. CDR1 and CDR2 from the germline V gene are ENHRY and SYGVKD. There are 16 residues in the CDR3. CDR3 sequence reads: CAIGGLAGVNSGELFF. DNA for the CDR3: TGTGCCATCGGAGGACTAGCGGGGGTGAACAGCGGGGAGCTGTTTTTT.

The CDR3 is CASSAGLAGGTGQFF. CDR3 bases: TGTGCCAGCAGCGCCGGACTAGCGGGGGGCACTGGGCAGTTCTTC. This sequence joins TRBV9 and TRBJ2-1; 14 positions agree with TRBD2. The CDR3 spans 15 residues. Per the germline V gene, CDR1 is SGDLS and CDR2 is YYNGEE. V lost 3 bases to trimming and J lost 12 bases; unmatched junction nucleotides: 8.

Here the CDR3 DNA reads TGTGCCACCAGCAGAGTCGGGACAGGGGAGATCACCTTC. Its protein product is CATSRVGTGEITF. The rearrangement joins TRBV15 to TRBJ1-2, with 10 bases aligning to TRBD1. The CDR3 is 13 residues long. Trimming cost V 1 base and J 13 bases; bases outside gene matches: 6. Germline assignment: CDR1 LNHNV and CDR2 YYDKDF (reference sequence).

The rearrangement uses TRBV9 and TRBJ1-2; D might be TRBD1 (6 bases). The V gene lost 2 bases and the J gene lost 2 bases, with 13 bases spanning the gap. The germline V gene encodes CDR1 SGDLS and CDR2 YYNGEE. This CDR3 has 15 residues. The CDR3 region has the DNA TGTGCCAGCAGCGTCTCAGGGGCGCAGAACTATGGCTACACCTTC. Protein sequence: CASSVSGAQNYGYTF.

The J gene is TRBJ1-1, the V gene TRBV5-5, with D tentatively TRBD1 (5 bases). The CDR3 has 16 amino acids. CDR1 SGHKS and CDR2 YYEKEE come from the germline V gene (reference sequence). V lost 2 bases to trimming and J lost 4 bases, with 18 bases between them. CDR3: CASSFLAGRGFTEAFF. The CDR3, as DNA: TGTGCCAGCAGCTTTCTGGCCGGGAGGGGCTTCACTGAAGCTTTCTTT.

Here the CDR3 DNA reads TGTGCCAGCAGTTCGACTAGCGGGAGGGTTAATGAGCAGTTCTTC. Translation: CASSSTSGRVNEQFF. The rearrangement links TRBV28 to TRBJ2-1; 14 bases are a match to TRBD2. The CDR3 runs 15 residues. Germline CDR1 MDHEN, CDR2 SYDVKM. Losses at the gene ends were 4 bases for V and 7 bases for J; bases not matched to a gene: 3.

This clone has only a few counts. CDR3 DNA sequence: TGCGCCAGCAGCTTGGCGGGTATCGGAAACACCATATATTTT. Translating it yields CASSLAGIGNTIYF. This chain connects TRBV5-1 to TRBJ1-3; no clear D gene. The CDR3 extends over 14 amino acids. V lost 0 bases to trimming and J lost 4 bases, with 8 bases between them. The V gene's germline CDR1 is SGHRS and CDR2 YFSETQ.

The table lists this clone with a few counts. V and J are TRBV5-1 and TRBJ2-3, with a possible D match to TRBD1 (6 bases). The V gene lost 0 bases and the J gene lost 0 bases, with 8 bases spanning the gap. The CDR3 length is 15 residues. The V gene's germline CDR1 is SGHRS and CDR2 YFSETQ. The CDR3 loop is CASSLAGVSTDTQYF. The DNA for the CDR3 is TGCGCCAGCAGCTTGGCAGGGGTTAGCACAGATACGCAGTATTTT. Full variable domain (remainder filled in from reference TRBV5-1 and TRBJ2-3): KAGVTQTPRYLIKTRGQQVTLSCSPISGHRSVSWYQQTPGQGLQFLFEYFSETQRNKGNFPGRFSGRQFSNSRSEMNVSTLELGDSALYLCASSLAGVSTDTQYFGPGTRLTVL.

This clone was counted between two and nine times. V gene TRBV2 combines with J gene TRBJ2-5; possibly TRBD2 for D (6 bases). Trimming pared 3 bases from V and 1 base from J, leaving 9 bases between. This CDR3 spans 14 amino acids. CDR1 and CDR2 (germline): SNHLY, FYNNEI. CDR3 nucleotide sequence: TGTGCCAGCAGTGATTTGGGACTCCAAGAGACCCAGTACTTC. It encodes CASSDLGLQETQYF.

The chain has TRBV15 and TRBJ1-2, with D possibly matching TRBD1 (5 bases). This CDR3 is built from 16 residues. Germline CDR1 LNHNV, CDR2 YYDKDF (reference sequence). The germline V and J ends were trimmed by 0 bases and 2 bases, with 13 bases remaining between them. The chain's CDR3 is CATSRDGGGVNYGYTF. The CDR3 region has the DNA TGTGCCACCAGCAGAGATGGAGGAGGGGTCAACTATGGCTACACCTTC.

The rearrangement links TRBV6-5 to TRBJ2-1, with 8 bases lining up with TRBD2. V lost 6 bases to trimming and J lost 6 bases; unmatched junction nucleotides: 10. The CDR3 loop spans 15 amino acids. Germline V CDR1 and CDR2: MNHEY, SVGAGI. For the CDR3, the DNA is TGTGCCAGCAGCCCCGGACTAGCAGCAGTCAATGAGCAGTTCTTC. This sequence encodes CASSPGLAAVNEQFF.

The J gene is TRBJ2-3, the V gene TRBV27; tentatively, D is TRBD2 (5 bases). Trimming left V 6 bases short and J 7 bases short, with 17 bases between. There are 14 residues in the CDR3. The germline V gene encodes CDR1 MNHEY and CDR2 SMNVEV (reference sequence). The CDR3 reads CASSPGVALNTQYF. The CDR3 DNA sequence: TGTGCCAGCAGCCCCGGGGTAGCATTGAATACGCAGTATTTT.

This clone has a handful of counts. The V gene is TRBV28, the J gene TRBJ1-1, with D perhaps matching TRBD1 (5 bases). V shed 5 bases and J shed 7 bases, with 17 bases lying between them. CDR3 length: 14 amino acids. Per the germline V gene, CDR1 is MDHEN and CDR2 is SYDVKM. The CDR3, as DNA: TGTGCCAGCAGTACCCGCCGGGCGGGGGATGAAGCTTTCTTT. Protein: CASSTRRAGDEAFF.

This clone was picked up a small number of times. The chain recombines TRBV6-6 with TRBJ2-1, with 7 bases matching TRBD2. The trim removed 6 bases at V and 6 bases at J, leaving 11 bases unmatched. The CDR3 extends over 15 amino acids. The V gene's germline CDR1 is MNHNY and CDR2 SVGAGI (reference sequence). The CDR3 region has the DNA TGTGCCAGCAGCCAACCTGGACTAGACCTCAATGAGCAGTTCTTC. This gives the protein CASSQPGLDLNEQFF.

The V gene is TRBV28, the J gene TRBJ1-6; D might be TRBD1 (6 bases). This CDR3 has 16 residues. The germline V gene has CDR1 MDHEN and CDR2 SYDVKM. The V end was cut by 7 bases, the J end by 5 bases, with 18 bases between. The chain's CDR3 is CASIPTGRLNNSPLHF. In DNA form, the CDR3 reads TGTGCCAGCATACCTACAGGGCGGCTAAATAATTCACCCCTCCACTTT.

This rearrangement joins TRBV7-6 to TRBJ1-1; D is unclear. CDR3 length: 15 residues. Trimming stripped 1 base from V and 1 base from J, with 10 bases between. Germline V gene data show CDR1 as SGHVS and CDR2 as FNYEAQ. The DNA of the CDR3 is TGTGCCAGCAGCTTAGGCGCGGTCGGGAACACTGAAGCTTTCTTT. It is translated as CASSLGAVGNTEAFF.